This T cell receptor beta chain derives from a study of blood T cell repertoires in COVID-19. Germline V CDR1 and CDR2: SGDLS, YYNGEE. V was clipped by 4 bases and J by 1 base, with 12 bases between them. The CDR3 spans 15 residues. Assay used: immunoSEQ multiplex PCR; TCRdb lists only in-frame clones, some missing. The sample includes about 62,000 clones, roughly 80% seen only once; the top ten take around a sixth. This chain links TRBV9 with TRBJ1-5; D is ambiguous. Input material: peripheral blood. This TCR derives from a man between 60 and 75 years old with acute or convalescent COVID-19. In DNA form, the CDR3 reads TGTGCCAGCAGCTTGGAGGGCGGAAGCAATCAGCCCCAGCATTTT. Translated: CASSLEGGSNQPQHF.